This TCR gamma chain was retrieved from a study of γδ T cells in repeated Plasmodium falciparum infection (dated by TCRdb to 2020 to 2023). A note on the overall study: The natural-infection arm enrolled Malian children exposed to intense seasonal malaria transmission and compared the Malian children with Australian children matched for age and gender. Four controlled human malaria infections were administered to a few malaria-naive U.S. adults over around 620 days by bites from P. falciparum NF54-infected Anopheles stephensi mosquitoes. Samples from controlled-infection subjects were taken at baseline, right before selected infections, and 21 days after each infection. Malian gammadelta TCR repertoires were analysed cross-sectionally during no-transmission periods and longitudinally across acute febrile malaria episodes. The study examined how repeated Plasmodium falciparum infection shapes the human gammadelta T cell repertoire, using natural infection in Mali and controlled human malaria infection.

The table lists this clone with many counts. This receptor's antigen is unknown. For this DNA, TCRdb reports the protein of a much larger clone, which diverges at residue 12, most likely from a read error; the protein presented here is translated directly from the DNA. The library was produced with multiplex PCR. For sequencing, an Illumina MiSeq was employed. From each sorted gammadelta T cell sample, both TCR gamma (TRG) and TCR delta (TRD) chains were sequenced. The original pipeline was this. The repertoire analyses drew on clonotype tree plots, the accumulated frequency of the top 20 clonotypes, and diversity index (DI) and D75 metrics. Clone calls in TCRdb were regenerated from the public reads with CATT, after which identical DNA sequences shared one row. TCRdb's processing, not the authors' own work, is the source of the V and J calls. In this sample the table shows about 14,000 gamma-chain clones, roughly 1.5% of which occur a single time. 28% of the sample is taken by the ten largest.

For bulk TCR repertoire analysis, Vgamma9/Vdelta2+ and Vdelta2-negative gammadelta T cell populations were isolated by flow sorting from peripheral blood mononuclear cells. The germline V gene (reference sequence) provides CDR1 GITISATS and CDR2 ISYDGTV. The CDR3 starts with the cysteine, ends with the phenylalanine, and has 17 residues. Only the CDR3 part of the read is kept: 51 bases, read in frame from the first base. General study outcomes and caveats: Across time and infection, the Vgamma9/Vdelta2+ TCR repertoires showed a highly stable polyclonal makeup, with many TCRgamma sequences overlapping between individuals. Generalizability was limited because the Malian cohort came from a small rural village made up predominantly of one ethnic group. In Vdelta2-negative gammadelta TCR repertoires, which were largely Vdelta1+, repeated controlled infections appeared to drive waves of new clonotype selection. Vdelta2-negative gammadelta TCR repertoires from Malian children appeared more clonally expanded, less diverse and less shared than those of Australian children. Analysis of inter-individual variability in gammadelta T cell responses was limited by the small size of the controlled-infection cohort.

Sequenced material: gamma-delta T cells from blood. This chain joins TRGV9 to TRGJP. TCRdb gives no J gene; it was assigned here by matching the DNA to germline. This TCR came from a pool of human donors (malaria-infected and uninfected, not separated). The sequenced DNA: TGTGCCTTGTGGGAGGTGAAGGCCAAGTTGGGCAGAAAAATCAAGGTATTT. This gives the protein CALWEVKAKLGRKIKVF.